These 18 T cell receptor beta chains share one sample of origin, sequenced in a study of blood T cell repertoires in COVID-19. Generated by immunoSEQ multiplex PCR, the TCRdb table keeps only in-frame clones and is missing some. Here the sample spans approximately 170,000 clones, 80% being singletons. Sequenced input: PBMCs or T cells enriched from blood (not recorded which). All receptors come from a man in his forties or fifties who had recovered from COVID-19.

J is TRBJ2-3 and V is TRBV3-1 (or the pseudogene TRBV3-2); 7 bases map to TRBD1. After removal of 7 bases from V and 4 bases from J, the junction contained 8 bases not matched to a gene. This CDR3 is 14 amino acids long. The germline V gene encodes CDR1 LGHDT and CDR2 YNNKEL (reference sequence). CDR3 sequence (DNA): TGTGCCAGCAAGGTGTCCCAGGGGGCAGATACGCAGTATTTT. Protein: CASKVSQGADTQYF.

The V call is TRBV4-1, the J call TRBJ2-3; D is uncertain. Trimming shortened V by 3 bases and J by 5 bases, and 6 bases separated the two germline ends. The germline CDR1 and CDR2 sequences are MGHRA and YSYEKL. The CDR3 is 12 amino acids. The CDR3 sequence is CASSHLLDTQYF. In DNA, the CDR3 is TGCGCCAGCAGCCACCTACTAGATACGCAGTATTTT.

This clone turned up a few times. CDR3 amino acids: CASTTGNYGYTF. The CDR3 DNA reads as TGTGCCAGCACCACAGGGAACTATGGCTACACCTTC. The chain recombines TRBV9 with TRBJ1-2; possibly TRBD1 for D (6 bases). Trimming took 6 bases from V and 2 from J, leaving 8 bases between them. Germline CDR1 and CDR2: SGDLS and YYNGEE. The CDR3 length is 12 residues.

The CDR3 here is CASGLVPGGRNTEAFF. CDR3 coding DNA: TGTGCTAGTGGTTTGGTACCCGGCGGAAGGAACACTGAAGCTTTCTTT. The chain has TRBV12-5 and TRBJ1-1, with D unresolved. Germline CDR1 LGHNT, CDR2 FRNRAP. V gave up 0 bases and J gave up 1 base, with 12 bases separating them. The CDR3 consists of 16 residues.

J is TRBJ2-3 and V is TRBV30, with 7 bases that match TRBD2. Per the germline V gene, CDR1 is GTSNPN and CDR2 is SVGIG (reference sequence). The junction had 5 bases not matched to a gene; V was cut back by 2 bases and J by 0 bases. This CDR3 has 15 amino acids. CDR3 sequence reads: CAWSRARGSTDTQYF. CDR3 in DNA: TGTGCCTGGAGTAGGGCGCGGGGGAGCACAGATACGCAGTATTTT. The whole variable domain, remainder taken from reference TRBV30 and TRBJ2-3, is SQTIHQWPATLVQPVGSPLSLECTVEGTSNPNLYWYRQAAGRGLQLLFYSVGIGQISSEVPQNLSASRPQDRQFILSSKKLLLSDSGFYLCAWSRARGSTDTQYFGPGTRLTVL.

This rearrangement joins TRBV19 to TRBJ1-1, with D maybe TRBD1 (6 bases). CDR3 length equals 14 residues. Trimming took 5 bases from V and 5 from J, leaving 15 bases between them. Germline CDR1 reads LNHDA; CDR2 reads SQIVND (reference sequence). The CDR3 bases are TGTGCCAGTAGTCTACGGACAGATACTACTGAAGCTTTCTTT. Translating it yields CASSLRTDTTEAFF.

The chain couples TRBV7-2 to TRBJ2-3; 11 nucleotides line up with TRBD2. Trimming took 5 bases from V and 2 from J; bases not matched to a gene: 9. This CDR3 is built from 17 residues. Germline assignment: CDR1 SGHTA and CDR2 FQGNSA. The CDR3 DNA follows: TGTGCCAGCAGCCACCCTAGCGGGGGGAAGATCACAGATACGCAGTATTTT. As protein: CASSHPSGGKITDTQYF.

This chain links TRBV9 with TRBJ1-2; D unclear. Germline values: CDR1 SGDLS, CDR2 YYNGEE. V was clipped by 3 bases and J by 3 bases, with 6 bases between them. This CDR3 is 12 amino acids long. Here the CDR3 DNA reads TGTGCCAGCAGCGCCCGTGACTATGGCTACACCTTC. Amino acid sequence: CASSARDYGYTF.

The CDR3 protein is CASSLDMPDTQYF. The CDR3 bases are TGTGCCAGCAGTCTGGACATGCCAGATACGCAGTATTTT. The chain links TRBV5-8 to TRBJ2-3, with a weak D call TRBD1 (5 bases). This CDR3 contains 13 residues. Per germline, CDR1 SGHTS and CDR2 YDEGEE. Trimming cost V 5 bases and J 4 bases, with 11 bases left between them. The full variable domain, its missing parts supplied by reference TRBV5-8 and TRBJ2-3, is EAGVTQSPTHLIKTRGQQATLRCSPISGHTSVYWYQQALGLGLQFLLWYDEGEERNRGNFPPRFSGRQFPNYSSELNVNALELEDSALYLCASSLDMPDTQYFGPGTRLTVL.

The CDR3 loop is CASSLDRDRGYTF. The CDR3, as DNA: TGTGCCAGCAGCCTTGACAGGGATCGTGGCTACACCTTC. The V call is TRBV6-5, the J call TRBJ1-2; 7 bases map to TRBD1. This CDR3 spans 13 amino acids. CDR1 and CDR2 from the germline V gene are MNHEY and SVGAGI. V was pared by 6 bases and J by 7 bases, with 8 bases of the junction left unmatched.

The CDR3 DNA follows: TGTGCCAGCAGCTCCGGCGGGCGGGGGGCCTACAATGAGCAGTTCTTC. It specifies CASSSGGRGAYNEQFF. The chain employs TRBV7-9 and TRBJ2-1, with TRBD2 matching 8 bases. The CDR3 sequence is 16 residues long. Germline CDR1 and CDR2: SEHNR and FQNEAQ (reference sequence). The junction had 7 bases not matched to a gene; V was cut back by 4 bases and J by 2 bases.

The rearrangement joins TRBV28 to TRBJ1-2, with 7 bases identical to TRBD1. The germline CDR1 and CDR2 sequences are MDHEN and SYDVKM. The CDR3 consists of 14 residues. The J segment lost 1 base and the V segment lost 6 bases, leaving 5 bases of the junction unmatched. The CDR3 bases are TGTGCCAGCAGGACCGGGACAGATAACTATGGCTACACCTTC. Translating gives CASRTGTDNYGYTF.

The chain couples TRBV4-2 to TRBJ2-1; TRBD1 might be the D (5 bases). Germline CDR1 LGHNA, CDR2 YNFKEQ. The CDR3 is 15 amino acids. V was clipped by 1 base and J by 3 bases, with 10 bases between them. The CDR3 protein is CASSQVWQGYNEQFF. For the CDR3, the DNA is TGTGCCAGCAGCCAAGTTTGGCAGGGCTACAATGAGCAGTTCTTC.

V gene TRBV10-3 combines with J gene TRBJ2-2; perhaps TRBD2 as D (5 bases). The length of the CDR3 is 14 residues. The V and J ends lost 7 bases and 1 base respectively, with 10 bases between them. Germline CDR1 and CDR2: ENHRY and SYGVKD. The CDR3 region is CAITAGENTGELFF. CDR3 DNA: TGTGCCATCACCGCGGGTGAGAACACCGGGGAGCTGTTTTTT.

The chain employs TRBV11-2 and TRBJ2-5, with 8 bases aligning to TRBD2. Trimming cost V 4 bases and J 5 bases; bases outside gene matches: 9. Germline V gives CDR1 SGHAT, CDR2 FQNNGV. This CDR3 is built from 15 residues. DNA for the CDR3: TGTGCCAGCAGCTATACCGGAGGCGGGGGGGAGACCCAGTACTTC. It is translated as CASSYTGGGGETQYF.

This clone was seen only a few times. The CDR3 nucleotides are TGTGCCAGCAGTTACGGGAGTAACAATGAGCAGTTCTTC. Residues: CASSYGSNNEQFF. The rearrangement joins TRBV6-5 to TRBJ2-1; D is perhaps TRBD2 (5 bases). CDR3 length: 13 amino acids. V gave up 2 bases and J gave up 5 bases, with 7 bases separating them. CDR1 and CDR2 from the germline V gene are MNHEY and SVGAGI.

V is TRBV19 and J is TRBJ2-1; 8 positions agree with TRBD2. Unmatched junction bases numbered 19, after V lost 4 bases and J lost 5 bases. CDR1 and CDR2 (germline): LNHDA, SQIVND (reference sequence). The CDR3 loop spans 19 amino acids. The CDR3 is CASSTRAGAGKASDNEQFF. In DNA, the CDR3 is TGTGCCAGTAGTACGAGAGCGGGGGCGGGTAAGGCGTCGGACAATGAGCAGTTCTTC.

This chain joins TRBV6-5 and TRBJ1-2, with unresolved D. CDR3 length equals 14 residues. Germline CDR1 and CDR2: MNHEY and SVGAGI. Trimming left V 2 bases short and J 2 bases short, with 9 bases between. The CDR3 DNA reads as TGTGCCAGCAGTTACCAGGAAACCAACTATGGCTACACCTTC. Encoded protein: CASSYQETNYGYTF.